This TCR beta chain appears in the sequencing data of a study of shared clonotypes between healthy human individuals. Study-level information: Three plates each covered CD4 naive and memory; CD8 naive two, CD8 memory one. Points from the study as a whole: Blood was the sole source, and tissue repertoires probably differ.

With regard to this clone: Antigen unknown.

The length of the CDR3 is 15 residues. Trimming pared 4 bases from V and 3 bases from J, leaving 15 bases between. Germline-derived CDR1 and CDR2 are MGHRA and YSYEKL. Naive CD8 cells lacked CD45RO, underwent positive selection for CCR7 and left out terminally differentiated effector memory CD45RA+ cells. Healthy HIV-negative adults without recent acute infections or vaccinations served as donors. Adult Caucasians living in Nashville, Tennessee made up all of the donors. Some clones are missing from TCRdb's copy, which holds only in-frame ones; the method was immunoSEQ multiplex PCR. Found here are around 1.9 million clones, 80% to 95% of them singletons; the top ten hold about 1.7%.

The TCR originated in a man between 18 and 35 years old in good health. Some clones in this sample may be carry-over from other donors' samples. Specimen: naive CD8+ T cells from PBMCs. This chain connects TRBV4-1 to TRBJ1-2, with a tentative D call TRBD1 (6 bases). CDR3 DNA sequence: TGCGCCAGCAGCCCCAGGACGGGGGCGGACTATGGCTACACCTTC. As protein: CASSPRTGADYGYTF.